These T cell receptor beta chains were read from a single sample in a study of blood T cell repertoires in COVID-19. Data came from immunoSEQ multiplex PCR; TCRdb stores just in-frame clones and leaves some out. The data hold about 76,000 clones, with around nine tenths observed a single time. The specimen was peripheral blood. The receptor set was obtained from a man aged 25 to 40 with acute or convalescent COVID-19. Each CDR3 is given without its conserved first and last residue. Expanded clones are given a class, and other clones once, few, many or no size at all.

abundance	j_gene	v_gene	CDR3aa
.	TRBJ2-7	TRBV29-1	SVEVAGGSYEQY
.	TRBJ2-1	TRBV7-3	ASSKAGGVEQF
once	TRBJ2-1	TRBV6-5	ASSYRGQGYNEQF
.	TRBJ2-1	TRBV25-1	ASTPSGSSYNEQF
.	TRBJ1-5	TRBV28	ASSKTGGRVQPQH
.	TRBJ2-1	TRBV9	ASSAGLAGVEQF
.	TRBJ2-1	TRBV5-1	ASSSRGGHNEQF
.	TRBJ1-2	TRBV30	AWSRDGGYGYT
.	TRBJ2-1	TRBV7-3	ASSPGQGFNEQF
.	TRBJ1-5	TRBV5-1	ASSLAGLGNQPQH
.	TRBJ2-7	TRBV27	ASSRPGTRYPEQY
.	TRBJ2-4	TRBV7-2	ASSFNAKNIQY
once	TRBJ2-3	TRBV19	ASSTRGAGGRDTQY
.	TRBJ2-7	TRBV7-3	ASSLDRGAYEQY
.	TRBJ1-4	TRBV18	ASSANRGHEKLF
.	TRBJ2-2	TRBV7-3	ASSPVQLGELF
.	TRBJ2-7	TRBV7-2	ASSLGGSGYEQY
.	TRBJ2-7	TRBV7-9	ASSLYSAYEQY
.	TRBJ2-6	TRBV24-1	ATSGRQGALSGANVLT
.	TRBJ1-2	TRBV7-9	ASSPGTEYGYT
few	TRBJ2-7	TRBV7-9	ASVARSSYEQY
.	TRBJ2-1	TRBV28	ASSPRQGLYNEQF
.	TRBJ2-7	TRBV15	ATQNGDEQY
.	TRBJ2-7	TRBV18	ASSSKGTAIEQY
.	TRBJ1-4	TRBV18	ASSPTATNEKLF
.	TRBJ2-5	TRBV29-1	SVDGLAEGYQETQY
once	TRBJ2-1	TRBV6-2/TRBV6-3	ASSYSSGPLFAGGWDEQF
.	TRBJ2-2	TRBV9	ASNSGGGPRAGELF
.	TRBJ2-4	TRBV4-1	ASSRGLAGGVDKNIQY
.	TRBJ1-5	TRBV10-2	ASSEALLGQPQH
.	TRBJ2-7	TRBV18	ASSPGTYEQY
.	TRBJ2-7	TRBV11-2	ASSSGTSRYEQY
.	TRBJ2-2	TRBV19	ASMLGGAGELF
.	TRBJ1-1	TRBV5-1	ASSSQGLANTEAF
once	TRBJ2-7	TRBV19	ATQVTGDGYEQY
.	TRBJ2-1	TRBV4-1	ASSQELARSYNEQF
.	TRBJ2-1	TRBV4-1	ASSSPGGRASEQF
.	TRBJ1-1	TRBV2	ASSSTGGAVAEAF
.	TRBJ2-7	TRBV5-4	ASRQEDSYYEQY
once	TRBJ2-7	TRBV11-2	ASSPGTGGLYEQY
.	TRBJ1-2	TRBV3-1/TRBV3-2	ASSPLRDSYGYT
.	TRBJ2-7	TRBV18	ASSPRGDYEQY
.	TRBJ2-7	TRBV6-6	ASSYPVGGASYEQY
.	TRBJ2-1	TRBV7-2	ASSWGLAYGNEQF